The T cell receptor beta chain under discussion was sequenced for a study of long-term antiretroviral therapy in people with HIV. Study-wide results and limits: In HIV, the repertoires covered a tighter span of CDR3 lengths than in controls. ART adherence, viral resistance and therapy changes were not recorded.

Inclusion required at least two post-ART and at least one pre-ART PBMC samples. All participants with HIV were treated in the United States. Germline V CDR1 and CDR2: LNHDA, SQIVND (reference sequence). The CDR3 consists of 17 residues. Losses at the gene ends were 5 bases for V and 0 bases for J; bases not matched to a gene: 11. Notes on this clone: Antigen unknown.

A v3.0 immunoSEQ assay was performed at survey level. The repertoire was sequenced with immunoSEQ multiplex PCR; TCRdb's copy has only in-frame clones and lacks some. Here the sample spans tens of thousands of clones, 95% being singletons. The sequence was obtained from a man aged 45-65 years with HIV. The chain recombines TRBV19 with TRBJ1-1; 8 bases agree with TRBD1. This specimen was unsorted PBMCs, taken 5.3 years after starting antiretroviral therapy. The CDR3 spells CASSRPDRAFMNTEAFF. For the CDR3, the DNA is TGTGCCAGTAGTCGCCCGGACAGGGCGTTCATGAACACTGAAGCTTTCTTT. The variable domain in full, completed from reference TRBV19 and TRBJ1-1, reads DGGITQSPKYLFRKEGQNVTLSCEQNLNHDAMYWYRQDPGQGLRLIYYSQIVNDFQKGDIAEGYSVSREKKESFPLTVTSAQKNPTAFYLCASSRPDRAFMNTEAFFGQGTRLTVV.